The sequence of this TCR beta chain was determined in a study of PD-1 blockade in classical Hodgkin lymphoma. Overall study results and limits: By C4D1, diversity of CD4+ TCRs had risen significantly, whereas that of CD8+ TCRs had not.

The CDR3 sequence is 13 residues long. CDR1 MNHEY and CDR2 SVGAGI come from the germline V gene. V lost 5 bases and J 2 bases, leaving 7 bases between the germline ends. A note on this clone: Its antigen is as yet unknown.

Method: immunoSEQ multiplex PCR; TCRdb's copy keeps in-frame clones and lacks some. The sample has tens of thousands of clones; nearly 90% are singletons. Time point here: cycle 4 day 1 (C4D1), after 6 weeks of nivolumab. Every patient experienced relapse after autologous stem cell transplantation, and brentuximab vedotin exposure varied. The chain links TRBV6-5 to TRBJ1-3; D ambiguous. The TCR originated in a human donor with classical Hodgkin lymphoma. The sample consisted of peripheral blood mononuclear cells (PBMCs), taken before the fourth cycle of nivolumab. The CDR3 region has the DNA TGTGCCAGCAGTCCTGAGACTGGAAACACCATATATTTT. It yields the protein CASSPETGNTIYF.